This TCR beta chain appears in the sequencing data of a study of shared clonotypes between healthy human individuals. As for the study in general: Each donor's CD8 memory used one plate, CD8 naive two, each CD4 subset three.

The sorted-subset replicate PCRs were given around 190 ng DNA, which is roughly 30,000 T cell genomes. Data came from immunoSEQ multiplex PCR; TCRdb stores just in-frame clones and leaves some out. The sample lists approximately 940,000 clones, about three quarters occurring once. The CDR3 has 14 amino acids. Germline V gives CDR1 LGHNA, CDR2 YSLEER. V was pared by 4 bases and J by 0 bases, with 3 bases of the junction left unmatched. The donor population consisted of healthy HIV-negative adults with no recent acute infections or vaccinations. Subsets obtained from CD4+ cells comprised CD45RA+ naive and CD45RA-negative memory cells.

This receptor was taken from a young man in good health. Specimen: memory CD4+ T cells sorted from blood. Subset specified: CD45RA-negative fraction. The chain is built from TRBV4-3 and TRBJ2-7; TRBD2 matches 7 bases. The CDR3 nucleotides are TGCGCCAGCAGCCCGCGGGGGAACTCCTACGAGCAGTACTTC. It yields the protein CASSPRGNSYEQYF.